The 7 T cell receptor beta chains presented below share a single source sample, sequenced in a study of OX40 agonist ivuxolimab in advanced cancers. Only in-frame clones appear in the TCRdb table, and some are missing; sequencing was by immunoSEQ multiplex PCR. The top ten hold approximately 0.4% of the sample, which has 65,000 to 80,000 clones, 89% seen once. Sequencing used CD4+ or CD8+ T cells sorted from blood, obtained in a trial of the OX40 agonist ivuxolimab. Receptors originate from an adult with an advanced solid tumor such as melanoma, head and neck, liver or kidney cancer.

The rearrangement links TRBV5-1 to TRBJ2-7; 8 nucleotides agree with TRBD1. There are 14 residues in the CDR3. V lost 0 bases and J lost 3; bases outside the gene matches: 2. The V gene's germline CDR1 is SGHRS and CDR2 YFSETQ. Here the CDR3 DNA reads TGCGCCAGCAGCTTGGAACAGGGGGGCTACGAGCAGTACTTC. It encodes CASSLEQGGYEQYF.

The chain is built from TRBV7-2 and TRBJ2-1; D is unresolved. The V and J ends lost 1 base and 2 bases respectively, with 9 bases between them. The CDR3 is made up of 15 amino acids. The germline V gene encodes CDR1 SGHTA and CDR2 FQGNSA. Written as DNA, the CDR3 is TGTGCCAGCAGCTTAGATCTTTCCCCCTACAATGAGCAGTTCTTC. Translated, it gives CASSLDLSPYNEQFF.

The gene calls are TRBV18 and TRBJ2-5; 8 nucleotides agree with TRBD1. The junction had 7 bases not matched to a gene; V was cut back by 6 bases and J by 1 base. Germline V CDR1 and CDR2: KGHSH, LQKENI. This CDR3 contains 15 residues. CDR3 protein: CASSPPGQAQETQYF. CDR3 bases: TGTGCCAGCTCCCCCCCGGGACAGGCCCAAGAGACCCAGTACTTC.

The chain is built from TRBV19 and TRBJ2-7; D is uncertain. The V end was cut by 3 bases, the J end by 7 bases, with 10 bases between. The CDR3 has 12 residues. The germline V gene encodes CDR1 LNHDA and CDR2 SQIVND (reference sequence). The CDR3 spells CASSIGVGEQYF. The CDR3 DNA is TGTGCCAGTAGTATTGGGGTGGGGGAGCAGTACTTC.

The J gene is TRBJ2-3, the V gene TRBV27; D is possibly TRBD2 (6 bases). The CDR3 has 14 amino acids. Germline CDR1 and CDR2: MNHEY and SMNVEV (reference sequence). The V end lost 3 bases, the J end lost 6 bases, and 13 bases lay between the germline ends. This chain's CDR3 is CASSFRGSSDTQYF. The CDR3 nucleotides read TGTGCCAGCAGTTTTCGGGGGTCGAGCGATACGCAGTATTTT.

Here the CDR3 DNA reads TGTGCCAGTAGTCCTCGACAGACCCAACGGGGCTACACCTTC. This codes for CASSPRQTQRGYTF. The chain uses TRBV19 and TRBJ1-2; D perhaps matches TRBD1 (5 bases). Germline-derived CDR1 and CDR2 are LNHDA and SQIVND (reference sequence). V lost 5 bases and J 8 bases, leaving 18 bases between the germline ends. The CDR3 is 14 amino acids.

The chain couples TRBV21-1 to TRBJ2-1; the table's D gene call, TRBD2, was not cross checked with the DNA. TRBV21-1 is annotated as a pseudogene. The CDR3 spans 20 residues. The CDR3 sequence is CASSKETWGLAGGSYNEQFF. CDR3 nucleotides: TGTGCCAGCAGCAAAGAAACTTGGGGACTAGCGGGGGGATCCTACAATGAGCAGTTCTTC.